This TCR beta chain originates from a study of T cell repertoires in cytomegalovirus infection. For the study at large: CMV infection together with matching HLA type was indicated by public TCR beta signatures.

Whole-study findings and limits: Summed frequency of shared TCR beta families picked out CMV carriers who also had the relevant HLA. The response measured ex vivo was dominated by TCR beta clonotypes (HLA-C-restricted and CMV-specific).

Trimming at V came to 7 bases and at J to 2 bases, leaving 7 bases not matched to a gene. Per germline, CDR1 KGHDR and CDR2 SFDVKD. This CDR3 is built from 14 residues. This clonotype was seen a few times. As yet, its antigen is unknown. TCRdb re-called the reads with MiXCR, one entry per CDR3 protein. In the table there are just under 550,000 distinct CDR3 sequences, approximately 26% of which are singletons. The origin of this receptor is a human donor in good health (CMV status not recorded). Some clones in this sample may be carry-over from other donors' samples. This chain links TRBV24-1 with TRBJ2-7; 7 bases match TRBD2. The sequenced sample consisted of PBMCs. The DNA of the CDR3 is TGTGCCACCAGCCCAGCCGGGGGGACCTACGAGCAGTACTTC. This translates into CATSPAGGTYEQYF.